This TCR beta chain was retrieved from a study of cytomegalovirus exposure and HLA in healthy donors. About the study: It was reported in a later analysis that the same platform had been used for the roughly 130 validation repertoires as for the 666 first-cohort repertoires. Findings of the study overall: One later analysis, an examination of the 100 to 150 validation repertoires, found that first-cohort TCR clusters tended to co-occur in them. The listing of 150 or so TCR beta chains classed them as cytomegalovirus-associated. Three of the chains that were CMV-associated were confirmed in vitro to be specific for CMV antigens.

V lost 6 bases, J lost 2 bases, and 14 bases lay in between. The CDR3 runs 15 residues. The germline V gene encodes CDR1 MNHEY and CDR2 SVGAGI. Of note for this clone: What it recognizes is unknown.

Here immunoSEQ multiplex PCR was the method, and the copy in TCRdb shows in-frame clones only, minus some. The data contain fewer than 200,000 clones, 86% of them singletons. The sample was PBMCs. The receptor comes from a woman under 30 in good health and CMV-seronegative. The chain couples TRBV6-5 to TRBJ1-5; weak D call: TRBD1 (6 bases). The CDR3 DNA is TGTGCCAGCAGCCTTACAGGGCTCGGCAATCAGCCCCAGCATTTT. Protein product: CASSLTGLGNQPQHF.